This T cell receptor beta chain derives from a study of blood T cell repertoires in COVID-19. Looking at the study overall: Sites in the United States, Italy and Spain provided acute and convalescent COVID-19 samples. PBMCs, B-cell-depleted T cells, or T cells were the source of the cDNA or gDNA that made up the material.

In the original analysis: For nucleated cells, counts were estimated from reference gene primer amplification. Clones were read by immunoSEQ multiplex PCR, and TCRdb kept only the in-frame ones, dropping some. That table gives V, J and clone size, and the DNA gave D and trimming. The data contain about 290,000 clones, around four fifths of them seen just once; the ten biggest clones take up less than 4.5%. Deletions cut 1 base from V and 0 bases from J, with 7 bases between. The germline V gene has CDR1 MDHEN and CDR2 SYDVKM. This CDR3 is built from 15 residues. The genes are TRBV28 and TRBJ1-3; D might be TRBD1 (5 bases). The sequence was collected from a woman between 45 and 60 years old with active or convalescent COVID-19. The sample was peripheral blood. CDR3 sequence reads: CASSLFGGSGNTIYF. The CDR3 DNA reads as TGTGCCAGCAGTTTATTCGGGGGCTCTGGAAACACCATATATTTT.